Below, 8 T cell receptor beta chains from the same sample are listed, as sequenced in a study of blood T cell repertoires in COVID-19. This table comes from immunoSEQ multiplex PCR, and its TCRdb copy is limited to in-frame clones, with some not included. The data contain about 130,000 clones, around nine tenths of them singletons. The source material was peripheral blood. The receptor source for this set is a man over 45 with active or convalescent COVID-19.

This chain connects TRBV27 to TRBJ1-1, with TRBD1 matching 7 bases. The junction had 11 bases not matched to a gene; V was cut back by 3 bases and J by 4 bases. Germline assignment: CDR1 MNHEY and CDR2 SMNVEV (reference sequence). The CDR3 runs to 16 residues. CDR3 nucleotides: TGTGCCAGCAGTTTGGAAGGGGGCGGGATTGGCACTGAAGCTTTCTTT. Protein sequence: CASSLEGGGIGTEAFF.

This clone was picked up one time. The genes are TRBV29-1 and TRBJ1-5, with D perhaps TRBD1 (6 bases). From germline, CDR1 is SQVTM and CDR2 ANQGSEA. V was pared by 5 bases and J by 2 bases, with 10 bases between. This CDR3 has 13 residues. Written as DNA, the CDR3 is TGCAGCGTTTCGGACAGCCGCAATCAGCCCCAGCATTTT. Its protein is CSVSDSRNQPQHF.

V and J are TRBV5-1 and TRBJ1-4, with TRBD1 as a possible D gene (6 bases). Germline loops: CDR1 SGHRS, CDR2 YFSETQ. The CDR3 extends over 15 amino acids. Trimming stripped 0 bases from V and 3 bases from J, with 9 bases between. The CDR3 is CASSLETGSNEKLFF. The DNA of the CDR3 is TGCGCCAGCAGCTTGGAAACAGGGTCTAATGAAAAACTGTTTTTT.

The chain is built from TRBV11-2 and TRBJ2-2; tentative D call: TRBD2 (5 bases). CDR3 length: 15 amino acids. In germline, CDR1 is SGHAT, CDR2 FQNNGV. V was pared by 5 bases and J by 5 bases, with 15 bases between. CDR3 in DNA: TGTGCCAGCAGCCCCCTCGGGGTGGAGACCGGGGAGCTGTTTTTT. Translated: CASSPLGVETGELFF.

This clone showed up just once. The chain joins TRBV28 to TRBJ1-4; 7 bases fit TRBD1. The CDR3 has 13 residues. Germline V CDR1 and CDR2: MDHEN, SYDVKM. V lost 8 bases and J lost 1; bases outside the gene matches: 1. CDR3 protein: CASAGGTNEKLFF. The CDR3 DNA reads TGTGCCAGCGCAGGGGGAACTAATGAAAAACTGTTTTTT. Variable domain in full (rest from reference TRBV28 and TRBJ1-4): DVKVTQSSRYLVKRTGEKVFLECVQDMDHENMFWYRQDPGLGLRLIYFSYDVKMKEKGDIPEGYSVSREKKERFSLILESASTNQTSMYLCASAGGTNEKLFFGSGTQLSVL.

This clone was seen only once. CDR3 sequence reads: CASSLHGNQETQYF. The CDR3 DNA reads TGTGCCAGCAGCTTGCATGGCAACCAAGAGACCCAGTACTTC. The chain uses TRBV5-4 and TRBJ2-5; D is undetermined. Per germline, CDR1 SGHNT and CDR2 YYREEE (reference sequence). V was trimmed by 1 base and J by 0 bases, leaving 7 bases between them. The CDR3 sequence is 14 residues long.

The rearrangement joins TRBV15 to TRBJ2-7; 11 nucleotides align to TRBD2. The CDR3 sequence is 16 residues long. Germline lookup yields CDR1 LNHNV and CDR2 YYDKDF (reference sequence). V gave up 1 base and J gave up 1 base; unmatched junction bases: 3. CDR3 in amino acids: CATSRGTSGLSYEQYF. For the CDR3, the DNA is TGTGCCACCAGCAGAGGGACTAGCGGGCTTTCCTACGAGCAGTACTTC.

The chain is built from TRBV25-1 and TRBJ1-4; a weak D match, TRBD1 (6 bases). The CDR3 is made up of 14 amino acids. V lost 10 bases and J lost 3, with 15 bases in between. Germline V gene sequence: CDR1 MGHDK, CDR2 SYGVNS. The CDR3 protein is CATEDGTPNEKLFF. DNA of the CDR3: TGTGCCACCGAAGACGGGACACCTAATGAAAAACTGTTTTTT.